The sequence of this TCR beta chain was determined in a study of PD-1 blockade in classical Hodgkin lymphoma. This CDR3 has 14 amino acids. V was shortened by 0 bases and J by 8 bases, with 12 bases between the two germline ends. Germline-derived CDR1 and CDR2 are SGHRS and YFSETQ. Sequencing used immunoSEQ multiplex PCR; TCRdb keeps in-frame clones, though not all of them. The data show 20,000 to 30,000 clones, 81% seen once. Every patient relapsed after autologous stem cell transplantation, and brentuximab vedotin exposure varied. The sequencing here drew on peripheral blood mononuclear cells (PBMCs), taken before the second cycle of nivolumab. The chain carries TRBV5-1 and TRBJ2-4, with TRBD2 as a possible D gene (7 bases). This TCR was recovered from a human donor with classical Hodgkin lymphoma. CDR3: CASSLDQGRDIQYF. The CDR3 DNA reads as TGCGCCAGCAGCTTGGACCAGGGGAGGGACATTCAGTACTTC.